This T cell receptor (beta chain) was obtained from a study of metastatic and nonmetastatic thyroid tumors. Turning to the study itself: Repertoires from malignant and benign thyroid patients were compared across blood and tumor or nodule tissue.

By sample fraction, this clone is medium-sized. Its antigen is undetermined. Each patient came to thyroid surgery without any prior treatment (of any kind). Germline V CDR1 and CDR2: MNHNS, SASEGT. V was pared by 0 bases and J by 2 bases, with 1 base of the junction left unmatched. CDR3 length: 15 residues. Whole-study findings and limits: Reports indicated that malignant thyroid tumors showed significantly higher TCR beta diversity than benign nodules did, in blood and tumor.

Original handling: Differences in CDR3 between clinicopathological groups were drawn on to build a classifier intended to discriminate distant-metastatic papillary thyroid cancer patients. TCRdb re-processed the PCR reads through MiXCR. TCRdb, rather than the study authors, made the V and J calls. The sample records more than 85,000 clones, approximately 9% being singletons. The V gene is TRBV6-1, the J gene TRBJ1-3; 7 nucleotides agree with TRBD1. The clonotype comes from a female donor with papillary thyroid cancer or a benign thyroid nodule (not recorded which). Some clones in this sample may be carry-over from other donors' samples. Material for sequencing was blood. CDR3: CASSEATGAGNTIYF. Written as DNA, the CDR3 is TGTGCCAGCAGTGAAGCCACAGGGGCTGGAAACACCATATATTTT.